What follows are 4 T cell receptor beta chains derived from one specimen sequenced in a study of low-dose radiotherapy and immunotherapy resistance in tumors. With TRAV- and TRBV-specific primers, first-strand cDNA was made, covering the alpha and beta chains. Both a constant-region primer and a V-primer adapter served to amplify TCRs across 15 to 25 PCR cycles. TCRdb re-called the reads with MiXCR, one entry per CDR3 protein. The sample records roughly 10,000 distinct CDR3 sequences, approximately 40% being singletons. These receptors were obtained from a human donor with advanced metastatic prostate, ovarian, gallbladder or colorectal cancer (not recorded which). This table probably holds off-target reads from a library built for another chain.

By share of the sample, this clonotype is medium-sized. V and J are TRBV6-6 and TRBJ1-3; D is perhaps TRBD1 (5 bases). Germline lookup yields CDR1 MNHNY and CDR2 SVGAGI (reference sequence). V gave up 0 bases and J gave up 0 bases, with 18 bases separating them. The length of the CDR3 is 19 residues. CDR3 bases: TGTGCCAGCAGTTACTCGACGGATGGACGGGACCTCTCTGGAAACACCATATATTTT. Its translation: CASSYSTDGRDLSGNTIYF.

The gene calls are TRBV6-2 or TRBV6-3 and TRBJ2-7; 9 bases align to TRBD2. This CDR3 contains 16 residues. V was pared by 6 bases and J by 0 bases, with 9 bases of the junction left unmatched. Germline lookup yields CDR1 MNHEY and CDR2 SVGEGT. DNA of the CDR3: TGTGCCAGCAGCGACCCGGGACTAGCACGCTCCTACGAGCAGTACTTC. This sequence encodes CASSDPGLARSYEQYF.

The genes are TRBV7-6 and TRBJ2-5; the match to TRBD1 covers 8 bases. The CDR3 has 15 amino acids. With V trimmed by 5 bases and J by 5 bases, 10 bases remained unmatched. The germline gives CDR1 SGHVS, CDR2 FNYEAQ. The CDR3 nucleotides read TGTGCCAGCAGCGCCGGACGGACAGGGCAGGAGACCCAGTACTTC. Protein sequence: CASSAGRTGQETQYF.

This clonotype was counted only a few times. J is TRBJ2-5 and V is TRBV6-2 or TRBV6-3, with 7 bases fitting TRBD2. With 0 bases clipped from V and 4 bases from J, the junction kept 8 bases outside the gene matches. The CDR3 has 16 amino acids. Germline CDR1 and CDR2: MNHEY and SVGEGT. CDR3 sequence (DNA): TGTGCCAGCAGTTACTCTGGCGGGAGCTTCTCAGAGACCCAGTACTTC. This encodes CASSYSGGSFSETQYF.